The 22 T cell receptor beta chains reported below all come from one sample, sequenced in a study of T cells in Graves' hyperthyroidism and ophthalmopathy. What was amplified from RNA transcripts were TCR beta CDR3 regions. Carried out on the TCR CDR3, a first-round RT-PCR used the HTBI primer set. TCRdb ran MiXCR on the multiplex PCR reads and lists one entry per CDR3 protein. The data hold around 660,000 distinct CDR3 sequences, with roughly 45% observed a single time. Sequenced sample: peripheral blood or thyroid tissue (not recorded which). The receptor set was obtained from an adult man with Graves' disease, either hyperthyroidism or ophthalmopathy (not recorded which).

This clonotype has at least ten counts. The chain employs TRBV7-9 and TRBJ2-5; TRBD1 aligns across 8 bases. Trimming took 6 bases from V and 6 from J; bases not matched to a gene: 6. This CDR3 region has 13 residues. Germline V lookup: CDR1 SEHNR, CDR2 FQNEAQ (reference sequence). The CDR3 bases are TGTGCCAGCAGTACAACAGGGGGAAAGACCCAGTACTTC. This sequence encodes CASSTTGGKTQYF.

This clonotype was detected only once. The gene calls are TRBV15 and TRBJ2-5, with 8 bases fitting TRBD2. Germline assignment: CDR1 LNHNV and CDR2 YYDKDF (reference sequence). The V and J ends lost 3 bases and 5 bases, in that order; junction bases with no gene match: 8. This CDR3 is built from 15 residues. CDR3 sequence (DNA): TGTGCCACCAGCAGGAGGCGGGGGGCTGCTGAGACCCAGTACTTC. This translates into CATSRRRGAAETQYF.

There are a few counts of this clonotype. The chain couples TRBV13 to TRBJ1-1; D is ambiguous. The CDR3 covers 12 residues. Germline V gives CDR1 PRHDT, CDR2 FYEKMQ (reference sequence). The ends were cut back, 3 bases at V and 10 bases at J, with 12 bases in the middle. The CDR3 DNA reads TGTGCCAGCAGCTTCTCCTCCACCGGAGCTTTCTTT. This gives the protein CASSFSSTGAFF.

In regard to this clonotype: A junction end diverges from the germline sequence, so it may reflect a read error. V gene TRBV7-9 combines with J gene TRBJ1-3; D gene unclear. Germline CDR1 reads SEHNR; CDR2 reads FQNEAQ (reference sequence). There are 14 residues in the CDR3. The CDR3 bases are TGTGCCAGCAGCTCAGTCAGCTCTGGAAGCACCATATATTTT. Translated, it gives CASSSVSSGSTIYF.

This clonotype came up a few times. The gene calls are TRBV6-1 and TRBJ1-3, with D perhaps matching TRBD1 (5 bases). V was cut by 5 bases and J by 0 bases, with 11 bases left in between. Germline V CDR1 and CDR2: MNHNS, SASEGT. There are 15 residues in the CDR3. The CDR3 region is CASSSWGSSGNTIYF. The CDR3, as DNA: TGTGCCAGCAGTTCGTGGGGCAGCTCTGGAAACACCATATATTTT.

The chain couples TRBV5-1 to TRBJ1-5; D is uncertain. The germline V gene encodes CDR1 SGHRS and CDR2 YFSETQ. This CDR3 has 15 amino acids. V was cut by 2 bases and J by 0 bases, with 9 bases left in between. This CDR3 is CASSFTRHSNQPQHF. CDR3 coding DNA: TGCGCCAGCAGCTTCACACGCCATAGCAATCAGCCCCAGCATTTT.

The chain joins TRBV30 to TRBJ1-6; a possible D gene is TRBD1 (5 bases). CDR1 GTSNPN and CDR2 SVGIG come from the germline V gene (reference sequence). Trimming pared 3 bases from V and 4 bases from J, leaving 10 bases between. CDR3 length equals 14 residues. CDR3 amino acids: CAWRGRLYNSPLHF. In DNA form, the CDR3 reads TGTGCCTGGAGGGGACGTCTTTATAATTCACCCCTCCACTTT.

The gene calls are TRBV7-8 and TRBJ1-5; D possibly corresponds to TRBD1 (6 bases). The CDR3 loop spans 16 amino acids. Germline V gene lookup returns CDR1 SGHVS and CDR2 FQNEAQ. Trimming took 6 bases from V and 1 from J, leaving 16 bases between them. CDR3 in amino acids: CASSEWLGASNQPQHF. The CDR3 coding sequence is TGTGCCAGCAGTGAATGGCTGGGGGCCAGCAATCAGCCCCAGCATTTT.

Comment on this clonotype: Without the conserved terminal phenylalanine or tryptophan, this CDR3 likely stems from a read error. The DNA is omitted, as the CDR3 cannot be located on it reliably, and the CDR3 follows TCRdb's listing. The genes are TRBV24-1 and TRBJ1-6; the table's D call TRBD1 went unverified against the DNA. The CDR3 is 8 residues long, counting both termini. Germline V CDR1 and CDR2: KGHDR, SFDVKD. This CDR3 is CATSAAGT.

The sample holds a few counts of this clonotype. The V gene is TRBV7-9, the J gene TRBJ2-2; possible D gene TRBD2, 5 bases. V lost 4 bases, J lost 4 bases, and 10 bases lay in between. CDR3 length equals 14 residues. Per germline, CDR1 SEHNR and CDR2 FQNEAQ (reference sequence). The CDR3 reads CASSYLASTGELFF. The CDR3 DNA reads TGTGCCAGCAGCTACCTAGCCAGCACCGGGGAGCTGTTTTTT.

This clonotype was seen many times. The J gene is TRBJ2-5, the V gene TRBV7-9; D ambiguous. The CDR3 consists of 12 residues. Germline loops: CDR1 SEHNR, CDR2 FQNEAQ (reference sequence). V dropped 3 bases and J dropped 4 bases, with 6 bases sitting between them. The CDR3 is CASSLAAETQYF. In DNA form, the CDR3 reads TGTGCCAGCAGCTTGGCGGCAGAGACCCAGTACTTC.

V gene TRBV29-1 combines with J gene TRBJ1-3; D remains unclear. Looked up from germline, CDR1 is SQVTM and CDR2 is ANQGSEA. The CDR3 is made up of 13 amino acids. Trimming shortened V by 4 bases and J by 0 bases, and 7 bases separated the two germline ends. This CDR3 reads CSVAGSSGNTIYF. The CDR3 DNA is TGCAGCGTTGCCGGCAGCTCTGGAAACACCATATATTTT. Complete variable domain (other parts from reference TRBV29-1 and TRBJ1-3): SAVISQKPSRDICQRGTSLTIQCQVDSQVTMMFWYRQQPGQSLTLIATANQGSEATYESGFVIDKFPISRPNLTFSTLTVSNMSPEDSSIYLCSVAGSSGNTIYFGEGSWLTVV.

This clonotype was picked up a small number of times. A junction boundary mismatches the germline segment, possibly from a read error. The chain couples TRBV5-4 to TRBJ2-2, with 9 nucleotides matching TRBD1. The CDR3 totals 14 residues. CDR1 SGHNT and CDR2 YYREEE come from the germline V gene (reference sequence). In DNA, the CDR3 is TGCGCCAGCAGAAAGACAGGGGGGACCGGGGAGCTGTTTTTT. Translating gives CASRKTGGTGELFF.

The rearrangement uses TRBV12-3 or TRBV12-4 and TRBJ2-2, with a weak D call TRBD2 (5 bases). CDR3 length: 12 residues. Trimming took 6 bases from V and 7 from J, leaving 9 bases between them. For the CDR3, the DNA is TGTGCCAGCAGCATAGAGGGCGGGGAGCTGTTTTTT. It yields the protein CASSIEGGELFF.

A few counts support this clonotype. V usage is TRBV3-1 and J usage is TRBJ2-5; D gene ambiguous. Looked up from germline, CDR1 is LGHDT and CDR2 is YNNKEL (reference sequence). Trimming shortened V by 4 bases and J by 2 bases, and 5 bases separated the two germline ends. The CDR3 is 12 amino acids. CDR3 residues: CASSLKQETQYF. The CDR3 DNA is TGTGCCAGCAGCCTAAAGCAAGAGACCCAGTACTTC.

The gene calls are TRBV7-3 and TRBJ1-1, with D unresolved. The CDR3 is made up of 12 amino acids. The germline V gene encodes CDR1 SGHTA and CDR2 FQGTGA. Trimming removed 11 bases at V and 6 bases at J, with 16 bases between. CDR3 DNA sequence: TGTGCCTGGCTTAGGACGAGGCCTGAAGCTTTCTTT. Translated, it gives CAWLRTRPEAFF.

Details on this clonotype: Possible read error: a much larger clone is one base away. This chain links TRBV19 with TRBJ1-5; D gene unclear. Germline loops: CDR1 LNHDA, CDR2 SQIVND (reference sequence). The length of the CDR3 is 15 residues. V lost 3 bases, J lost 0 bases, and 9 bases lay in between. The CDR3 sequence: CASSIMPDSNQPQHF. CDR3 bases: TGTGCCAGTAGTATCATGCCGGATAGCAATCAGCCCCAGCATTTT.

This clonotype was seen many times. The chain combines TRBV15 with TRBJ1-1, with unresolved D. Germline loops: CDR1 LNHNV, CDR2 YYDKDF (reference sequence). The length of the CDR3 is 14 residues. The V gene lost 0 bases and the J gene lost 8 bases, with 13 bases spanning the gap. CDR3 DNA sequence: TGTGCCACCAGCAGAGATCCCGTCGGTGTCGAAGCTTTCTTT. Protein sequence: CATSRDPVGVEAFF.

This clonotype was picked up a small number of times. This chain connects TRBV20-1 to TRBJ2-7; a weak D match, TRBD1 (5 bases). Germline lookup yields CDR1 DFQATT and CDR2 SNEGSKA (reference sequence). Trimming removed 6 bases from V and 2 bases from J, with 20 bases in between. This CDR3 has 15 residues. CDR3 nucleotide sequence: TGCAGTGCAACAGACGACAGTGCCTTTGCCTACGAGCAGTACTTC. Translation gives CSATDDSAFAYEQYF.

This chain's CDR3 is CASTEGPHYGYTF. CDR3 in DNA: TGTGCCAGTACTGAGGGTCCTCACTATGGCTACACCTTC. The chain uses TRBV19 and TRBJ1-2, with D hard to call. The germline gives CDR1 LNHDA, CDR2 SQIVND (reference sequence). Trimming removed 7 bases from V and 3 bases from J, with 12 bases in between. The CDR3 is made up of 13 amino acids.

This clonotype occurred many times. This chain links TRBV29-1 with TRBJ2-5; D might be TRBD1 or TRBD2, each matching 5 bases. V was shortened by 0 bases and J by 4 bases, with 21 bases between the two germline ends. The CDR3 consists of 17 residues. Germline CDR1 SQVTM, CDR2 ANQGSEA. The CDR3 DNA reads TGCAGCGTTGAAGAATGGAGGCAGGGCCGAATCCGAGAGACCCAGTACTTC. Its protein product is CSVEEWRQGRIRETQYF.

A remark on this clonotype: The junction departs from the called germline gene at one end, perhaps through a read error. This rearrangement joins TRBV9 to TRBJ2-2, with 7 bases that match TRBD1. The CDR3 is 16 residues long. Germline loops: CDR1 SGDLS, CDR2 YYNGEE. CDR3 amino acids: CASSVETGLGTRELFF. CDR3 nucleotide sequence: TGTGCCAGCAGCGTAGAGACAGGGCTGGGCACCAGGGAGCTGTTTTTT.